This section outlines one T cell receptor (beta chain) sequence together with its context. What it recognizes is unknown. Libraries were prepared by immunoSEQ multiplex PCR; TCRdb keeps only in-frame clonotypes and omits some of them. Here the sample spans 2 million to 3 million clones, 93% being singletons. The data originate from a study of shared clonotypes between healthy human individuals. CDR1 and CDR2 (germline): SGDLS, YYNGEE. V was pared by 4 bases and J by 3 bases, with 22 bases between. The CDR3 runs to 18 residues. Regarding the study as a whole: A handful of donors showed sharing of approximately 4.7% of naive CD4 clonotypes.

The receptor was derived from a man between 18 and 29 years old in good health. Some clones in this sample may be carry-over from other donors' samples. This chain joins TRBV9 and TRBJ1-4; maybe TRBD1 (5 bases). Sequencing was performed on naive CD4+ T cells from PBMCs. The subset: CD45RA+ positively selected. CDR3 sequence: CASSPRGLRDGPNEKLFF. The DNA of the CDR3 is TGTGCCAGCAGCCCCCGAGGTCTTCGGGACGGACCTAATGAAAAACTGTTTTTT. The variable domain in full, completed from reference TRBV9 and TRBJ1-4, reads DSGVTQTPKHLITATGQRVTLRCSPRSGDLSVYWYQQSLDQGLQFLIQYYNGEERAKGNILERFSAQQFPDLHSELNLSSLELGDSALYFCASSPRGLRDGPNEKLFFGSGTQLSVL.